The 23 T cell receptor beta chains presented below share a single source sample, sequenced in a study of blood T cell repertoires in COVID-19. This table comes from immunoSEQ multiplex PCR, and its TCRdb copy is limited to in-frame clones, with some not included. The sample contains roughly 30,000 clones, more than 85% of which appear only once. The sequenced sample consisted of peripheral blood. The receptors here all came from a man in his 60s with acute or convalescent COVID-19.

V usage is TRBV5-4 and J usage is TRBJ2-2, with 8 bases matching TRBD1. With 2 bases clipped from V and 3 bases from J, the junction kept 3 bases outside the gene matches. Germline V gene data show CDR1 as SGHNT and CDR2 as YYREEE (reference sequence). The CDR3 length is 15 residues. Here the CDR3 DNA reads TGTGCCAGCAGCTTAACAGGGGGATACACCGGGGAGCTGTTTTTT. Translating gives CASSLTGGYTGELFF.

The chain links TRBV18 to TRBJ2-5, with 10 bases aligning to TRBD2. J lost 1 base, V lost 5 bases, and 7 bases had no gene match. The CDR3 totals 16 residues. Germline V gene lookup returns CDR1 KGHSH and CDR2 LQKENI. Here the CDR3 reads CASSLAGTSVQETQYF. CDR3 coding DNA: TGTGCCAGCTCATTAGCCGGGACTAGCGTCCAAGAGACCCAGTACTTC.

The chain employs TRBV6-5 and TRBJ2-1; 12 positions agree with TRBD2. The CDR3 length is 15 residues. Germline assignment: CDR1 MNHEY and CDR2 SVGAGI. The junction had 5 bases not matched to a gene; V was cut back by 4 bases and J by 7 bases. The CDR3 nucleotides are TGTGCCAGCAGTTTGACTAGCGGGAGTGGGAATGAGCAGTTCTTC. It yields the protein CASSLTSGSGNEQFF.

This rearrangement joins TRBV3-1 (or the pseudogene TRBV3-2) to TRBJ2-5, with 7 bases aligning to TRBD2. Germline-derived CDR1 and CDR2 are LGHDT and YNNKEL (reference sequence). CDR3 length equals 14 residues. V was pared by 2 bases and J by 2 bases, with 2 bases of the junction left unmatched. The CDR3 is CASSQTSVQETQYF. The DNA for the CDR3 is TGTGCCAGCAGCCAAACTAGCGTTCAAGAGACCCAGTACTTC.

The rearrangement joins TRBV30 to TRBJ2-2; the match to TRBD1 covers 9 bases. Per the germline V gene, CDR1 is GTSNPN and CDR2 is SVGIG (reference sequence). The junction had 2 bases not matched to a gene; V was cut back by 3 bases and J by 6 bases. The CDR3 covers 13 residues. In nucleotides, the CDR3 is TGTGCCTGGAGACAGGGGGCGGCCGGGGAGCTGTTTTTT. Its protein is CAWRQGAAGELFF.

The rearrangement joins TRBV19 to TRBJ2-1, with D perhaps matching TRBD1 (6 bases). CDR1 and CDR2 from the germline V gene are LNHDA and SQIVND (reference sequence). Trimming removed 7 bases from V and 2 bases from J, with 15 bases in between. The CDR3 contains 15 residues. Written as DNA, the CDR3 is TGTGCCAGTACTGTAGGGGGAGCAACCTACAATGAGCAGTTCTTC. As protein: CASTVGGATYNEQFF. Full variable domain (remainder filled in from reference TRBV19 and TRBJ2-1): DGGITQSPKYLFRKEGQNVTLSCEQNLNHDAMYWYRQDPGQGLRLIYYSQIVNDFQKGDIAEGYSVSREKKESFPLTVTSAQKNPTAFYLCASTVGGATYNEQFFGPGTRLTVL.

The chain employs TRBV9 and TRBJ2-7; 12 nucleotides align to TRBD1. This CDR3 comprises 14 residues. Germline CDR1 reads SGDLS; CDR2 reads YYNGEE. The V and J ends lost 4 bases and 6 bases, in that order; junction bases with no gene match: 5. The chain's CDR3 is CASSIGTGGREQYF. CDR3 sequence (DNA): TGTGCCAGCAGCATCGGGACAGGGGGCCGCGAGCAGTACTTC.

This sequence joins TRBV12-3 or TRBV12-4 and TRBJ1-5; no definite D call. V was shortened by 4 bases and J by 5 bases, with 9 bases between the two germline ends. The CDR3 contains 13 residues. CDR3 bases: TGTGCCAGCAGTTCCCGCGGCGATCAGCCCCAGCATTTT. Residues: CASSSRGDQPQHF.

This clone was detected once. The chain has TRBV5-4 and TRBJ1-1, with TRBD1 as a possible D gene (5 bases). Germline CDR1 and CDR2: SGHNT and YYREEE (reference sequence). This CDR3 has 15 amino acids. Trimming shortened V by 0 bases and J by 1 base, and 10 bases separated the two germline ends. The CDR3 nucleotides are TGTGCCAGCAGCTTGGGTGGGGCAGGGAACACTGAAGCTTTCTTT. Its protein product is CASSLGGAGNTEAFF.

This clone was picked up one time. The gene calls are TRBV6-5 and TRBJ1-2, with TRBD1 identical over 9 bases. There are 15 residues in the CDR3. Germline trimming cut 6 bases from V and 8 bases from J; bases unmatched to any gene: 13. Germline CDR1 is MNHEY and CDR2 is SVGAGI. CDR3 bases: TGTGCCAGCAGACCTACAGGGGGCGCGCTCGACGGCTACACCTTC. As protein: CASRPTGGALDGYTF.

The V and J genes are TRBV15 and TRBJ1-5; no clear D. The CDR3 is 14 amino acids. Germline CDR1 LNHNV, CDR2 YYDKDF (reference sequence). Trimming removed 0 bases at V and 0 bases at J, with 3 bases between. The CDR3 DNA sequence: TGTGCCACCAGCAGAGATTATAGCAATCAGCCCCAGCATTTT. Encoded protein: CATSRDYSNQPQHF. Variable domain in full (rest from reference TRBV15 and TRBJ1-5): DAMVIQNPRYQVTQFGKPVTLSCSQTLNHNVMYWYQQKSSQAPKLLFHYYDKDFNNEADTPDNFQSRRPNTSFCFLDIRSPGLGDTAMYLCATSRDYSNQPQHFGDGTRLSIL.

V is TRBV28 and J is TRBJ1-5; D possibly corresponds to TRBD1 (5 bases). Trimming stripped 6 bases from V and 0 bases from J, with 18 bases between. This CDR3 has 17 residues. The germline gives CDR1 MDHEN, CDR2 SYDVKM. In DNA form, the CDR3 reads TGTGCCAGCAGGACAAATGGCAGGGTCTATAGCAATCAGCCCCAGCATTTT. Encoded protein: CASRTNGRVYSNQPQHF.

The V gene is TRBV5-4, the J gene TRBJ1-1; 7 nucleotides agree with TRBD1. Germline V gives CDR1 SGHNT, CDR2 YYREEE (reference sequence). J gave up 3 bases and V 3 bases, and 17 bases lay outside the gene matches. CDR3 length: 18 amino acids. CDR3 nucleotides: TGTGCCAGCAGCTATCAGGACAGGCCCACTAAAACCTACACTGAAGCTTTCTTT. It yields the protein CASSYQDRPTKTYTEAFF. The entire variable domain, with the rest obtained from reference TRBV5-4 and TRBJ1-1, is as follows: ETGVTQSPTHLIKTRGQQVTLRCSSQSGHNTVSWYQQALGQGPQFIFQYYREEENGRGNFPPRFSGLQFPNYSSELNVNALELDDSALYLCASSYQDRPTKTYTEAFFGQGTRLTVV.

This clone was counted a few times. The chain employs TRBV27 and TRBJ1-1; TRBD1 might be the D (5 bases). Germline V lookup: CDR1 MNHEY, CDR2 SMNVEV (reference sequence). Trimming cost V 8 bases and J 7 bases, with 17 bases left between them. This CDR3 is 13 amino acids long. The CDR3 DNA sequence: TGTGCCAGCCGGGGGGGTCTTAGTGTTGAAGCTTTCTTT. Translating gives CASRGGLSVEAFF.

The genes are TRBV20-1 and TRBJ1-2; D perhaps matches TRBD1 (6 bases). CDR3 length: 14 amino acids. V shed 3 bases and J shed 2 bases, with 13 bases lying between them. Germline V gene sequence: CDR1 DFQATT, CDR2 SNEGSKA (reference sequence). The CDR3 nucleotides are TGCAGTGCTAGTGCGCATCAGGGGAACTATGGCTACACCTTC. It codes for CSASAHQGNYGYTF.

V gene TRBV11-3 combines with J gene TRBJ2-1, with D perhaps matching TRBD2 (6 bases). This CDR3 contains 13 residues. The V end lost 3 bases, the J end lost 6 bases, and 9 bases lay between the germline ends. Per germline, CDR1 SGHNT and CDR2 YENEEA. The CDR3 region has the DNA TGTGCCAGCAGCTTTATGGGGGGCAATGAGCAGTTCTTC. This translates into CASSFMGGNEQFF. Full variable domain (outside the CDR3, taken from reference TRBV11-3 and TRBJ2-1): EAGVVQSPRYKIIEKKQPVAFWCNPISGHNTLYWYLQNLGQGPELLIRYENEEAVDDSQLPKDRFSAERLKGVDSTLKIQPAELGDSAVYLCASSFMGGNEQFFGPGTRLTVL.

The CDR3 loop reads CASSPGTAYGYTF. For the CDR3, the DNA is TGTGCCAGCAGTCCAGGGACAGCCTATGGCTACACCTTC. This chain links TRBV2 with TRBJ1-2; TRBD1 aligns across 7 bases. Germline V gene sequence: CDR1 SNHLY, CDR2 FYNNEI. The CDR3 consists of 13 residues. V trimming: 5 bases; J trimming: 4 bases; junction bases outside the gene matches: 4.

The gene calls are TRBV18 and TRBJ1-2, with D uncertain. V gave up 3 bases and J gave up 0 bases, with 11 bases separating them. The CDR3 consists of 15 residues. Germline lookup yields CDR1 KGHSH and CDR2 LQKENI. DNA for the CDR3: TGTGCCAGCTCACCGGCCGATCGCCCTAACTATGGCTACACCTTC. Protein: CASSPADRPNYGYTF.

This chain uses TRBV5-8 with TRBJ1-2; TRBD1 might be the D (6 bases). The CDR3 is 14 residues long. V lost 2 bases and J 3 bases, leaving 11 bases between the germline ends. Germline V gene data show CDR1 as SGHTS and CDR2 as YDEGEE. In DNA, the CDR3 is TGTGCCAGCAGCTTAATGCCAGGGGACTATGGCTACACCTTC. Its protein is CASSLMPGDYGYTF.

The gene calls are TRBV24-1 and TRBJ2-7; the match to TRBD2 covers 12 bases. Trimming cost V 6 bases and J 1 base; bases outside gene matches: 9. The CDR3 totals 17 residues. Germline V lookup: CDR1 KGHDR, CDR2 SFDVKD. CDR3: CATSPGPTSGRSYEQYF. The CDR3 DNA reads TGTGCCACCAGTCCTGGGCCGACTAGCGGGAGATCCTACGAGCAGTACTTC.

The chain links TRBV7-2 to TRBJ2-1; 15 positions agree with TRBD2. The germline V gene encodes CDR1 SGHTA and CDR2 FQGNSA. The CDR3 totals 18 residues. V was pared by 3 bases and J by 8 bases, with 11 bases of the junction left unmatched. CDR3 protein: CASSFTPGLAGGRDEQFF. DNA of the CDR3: TGTGCCAGCAGCTTTACCCCGGGACTAGCGGGAGGAAGGGATGAGCAGTTCTTC. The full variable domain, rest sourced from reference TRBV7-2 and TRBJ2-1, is GAGVSQSPSNKVTEKGKDVELRCDPISGHTALYWYRQSLGQGLEFLIYFQGNSAPDKSGLPSDRFSAERTGGSVSTLTIQRTQQEDSAVYLCASSFTPGLAGGRDEQFFGPGTRLTVL.

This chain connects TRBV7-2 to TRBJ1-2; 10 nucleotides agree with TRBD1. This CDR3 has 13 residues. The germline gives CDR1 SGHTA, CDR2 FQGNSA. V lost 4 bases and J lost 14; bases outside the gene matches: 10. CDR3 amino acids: CASSSRDRGLETF. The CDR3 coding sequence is TGTGCCAGCAGCTCCCGGGACAGGGGATTGGAAACCTTC.

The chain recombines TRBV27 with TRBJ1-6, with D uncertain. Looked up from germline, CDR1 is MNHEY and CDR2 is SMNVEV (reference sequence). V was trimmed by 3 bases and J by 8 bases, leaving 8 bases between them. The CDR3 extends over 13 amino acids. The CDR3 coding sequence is TGTGCCAGCAGTTTGCGGAGTTATTCACCCCTCCACTTT. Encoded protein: CASSLRSYSPLHF.